The subject of this entry is one TCR beta chain. This sample was taken from a study of blood T cell repertoires in COVID-19. Clones were sequenced by immunoSEQ multiplex PCR, and TCRdb holds only the in-frame ones, with some missing. The repertoire holds about 53,000 clones, 75% to 80% seen once, with 43% in the top ten. This CDR3 spans 14 amino acids. Germline-derived CDR1 and CDR2 are LNHDA and SQIVND (reference sequence). J was trimmed by 1 base and V by 7 bases; bases with no gene match: 3. This receptor was taken from a man aged 65-85 years with active or convalescent COVID-19. The source material was peripheral blood. The chain links TRBV19 to TRBJ2-5, with 10 bases identical to TRBD2. CDR3 residues: CASKKRGGQETQYF. The CDR3, as DNA: TGTGCCAGTAAAAAGCGGGGGGGCCAAGAGACCCAGTACTTC.